These T cell receptor beta chains were read from a single sample in a study of blood T cell repertoires in COVID-19. Repertoires were generated with immunoSEQ multiplex PCR, while TCRdb's copy carries only in-frame clones and drops some. This sample carries about 270,000 clones, about 88% of them seen once, and the ten largest clones take 3%. Input material: PBMCs or T cells enriched from blood (not recorded which). All receptors derive from a woman in her 50s who had recovered from COVID-19. The CDR3 runs from the conserved cysteine through the conserved F or W. The D gene is left open where the match is weak. Expanded clones are given a class, and other clones once, few, many or no size at all.

CDR3aa: CASSKGGTGNTIYF
CDR3nt: TGTGCCAGCAGCAAAGGGGGAACTGGAAACACCATATATTTT
len: 14
v_gene: TRBV7-3
abundance: -
d_gene: -
j_gene: TRBJ1-3

CDR3aa: CARGGQNSYEQYF
CDR3nt: TGTGCCCGAGGGGGACAGAACTCCTACGAGCAGTACTTC
len: 13
v_gene: TRBV30
abundance: -
d_gene: TRBD1
j_gene: TRBJ2-7

CDR3aa: CASSLSSFPPLHF
CDR3nt: TGTGCCAGCAGTTTATCGTCCTTTCCACCCCTCCACTTT
len: 13
v_gene: TRBV27
abundance: -
d_gene: -
j_gene: TRBJ1-6

CDR3aa: CASSGRRLLAGGMTDTQYF
CDR3nt: TGCGCCAGCAGCGGAAGGAGGCTATTAGCGGGAGGGATGACAGATACGCAGTATTTT
len: 19
v_gene: TRBV5-1
abundance: -
d_gene: TRBD2
j_gene: TRBJ2-3

CDR3aa: CAWTWNTEAFF
CDR3nt: TGTGCCTGGACATGGAACACTGAAGCTTTCTTT
len: 11
v_gene: TRBV30
abundance: -
d_gene: -
j_gene: TRBJ1-1

CDR3aa: CASSPYSEAFF
CDR3nt: TGTGCCAGCAGTCCATACTCTGAAGCTTTCTTT
len: 11
v_gene: TRBV2
abundance: -
d_gene: -
j_gene: TRBJ1-1

CDR3aa: CASSRRDKLGTDTQYF
CDR3nt: TGTGCCAGCAGCCGCAGGGACAAACTGGGGACAGATACGCAGTATTTT
len: 16
v_gene: TRBV7-2
abundance: -
d_gene: -
j_gene: TRBJ2-3

CDR3aa: CSGQFGNEQYF
CDR3nt: TGCAGTGGGCAGTTCGGGAACGAGCAGTACTTC
len: 11
v_gene: TRBV20-1
abundance: -
d_gene: -
j_gene: TRBJ2-7

CDR3aa: CASSVRPNQPQHF
CDR3nt: TGTGCCAGCAGCGTGCGTCCCAATCAGCCCCAGCATTTT
len: 13
v_gene: TRBV4-2
abundance: -
d_gene: -
j_gene: TRBJ1-5

CDR3aa: CAWVRDRAYTEAFF
CDR3nt: TGTGCCTGGGTCCGGGACAGGGCGTACACTGAAGCTTTCTTT
len: 14
v_gene: TRBV30
abundance: -
d_gene: TRBD1
j_gene: TRBJ1-1

CDR3aa: CASRGAGITEAFF
CDR3nt: TGTGCCAGCAGGGGGGCAGGGATCACTGAAGCTTTCTTT
len: 13
v_gene: TRBV28
abundance: -
d_gene: -
j_gene: TRBJ1-1

CDR3aa: CASSSQGNANTGELFF
CDR3nt: TGTGCCAGCAGCTCCCAGGGGAACGCGAACACCGGGGAGCTGTTTTTT
len: 16
v_gene: TRBV9
abundance: once
d_gene: -
j_gene: TRBJ2-2

CDR3aa: CASSAGQGPGELFF
CDR3nt: TGCGCCAGCAGCGCCGGACAGGGACCCGGGGAGCTGTTTTTT
len: 14
v_gene: TRBV5-1
abundance: -
d_gene: TRBD1
j_gene: TRBJ2-2

CDR3aa: CASSASRGLVAFF
CDR3nt: TGTGCCAGCAGTGCCTCTCGAGGTTTGGTAGCTTTCTTT
len: 13
v_gene: TRBV6-4
abundance: -
d_gene: -
j_gene: TRBJ1-1

CDR3aa: CASSVQENSYNEQFF
CDR3nt: TGTGCCAGCAGTGTCCAGGAAAATTCCTACAATGAGCAGTTCTTC
len: 15
v_gene: TRBV9
abundance: -
d_gene: -
j_gene: TRBJ2-1

CDR3aa: CASSSEGLVGSTEAFF
CDR3nt: TGTGCCAGCAGCTCGGAAGGACTAGTTGGAAGCACTGAAGCTTTCTTT
len: 16
v_gene: TRBV11-2
abundance: few
d_gene: -
j_gene: TRBJ1-1

CDR3aa: CASSLVTAGNTIYF
CDR3nt: TGTGCCAGCAGCCTGGTGACAGCTGGAAACACCATATATTTT
len: 14
v_gene: TRBV7-9
abundance: -
d_gene: -
j_gene: TRBJ1-3

CDR3aa: CASSFTGGTNTEAFF
CDR3nt: TGTGCCAGCAGCTTTACAGGGGGGACGAACACTGAAGCTTTCTTT
len: 15
v_gene: TRBV7-3
abundance: -
d_gene: TRBD1
j_gene: TRBJ1-1

CDR3aa: CASRGGTSSRNEQFF
CDR3nt: TGCGCCAGCAGGGGGGGGACTAGCAGTCGTAATGAGCAGTTCTTC
len: 15
v_gene: TRBV5-1
abundance: -
d_gene: TRBD2
j_gene: TRBJ2-1

CDR3aa: CASSGGGGIGNEQFF
CDR3nt: TGTGCCAGCAGCGGGGGGGGCGGCATCGGGAATGAGCAGTTCTTC
len: 15
v_gene: TRBV7-2
abundance: few
d_gene: -
j_gene: TRBJ2-1

CDR3aa: CASTSGLAGTYEQYF
CDR3nt: TGTGCCAGCACCTCCGGACTAGCGGGGACCTACGAGCAGTACTTC
len: 15
v_gene: TRBV7-2
abundance: -
d_gene: TRBD2
j_gene: TRBJ2-7

CDR3aa: CASSYARQGPGTQFF
CDR3nt: TGTGCCAGCAGTTACGCTAGACAGGGCCCCGGGACGCAGTTCTTC
len: 15
v_gene: TRBV6-2/TRBV6-3
abundance: -
d_gene: TRBD1
j_gene: TRBJ2-1

CDR3aa: CASSSTGLAGVETQYF
CDR3nt: TGTGCCAGCAGTTCCACGGGACTAGCGGGAGTAGAGACCCAGTACTTC
len: 16
v_gene: TRBV6-2/TRBV6-3
abundance: -
d_gene: TRBD2
j_gene: TRBJ2-5

CDR3aa: CASSTLQMGAEQYF
CDR3nt: TGTGCCAGCAGCACCCTCCAAATGGGGGCCGAGCAGTACTTC
len: 14
v_gene: TRBV9
abundance: few
d_gene: -
j_gene: TRBJ2-7

CDR3aa: CASSLVRGTGELFF
CDR3nt: TGTGCCAGCAGCTTGGTGAGGGGGACCGGGGAGCTGTTTTTT
len: 14
v_gene: TRBV7-2
abundance: -
d_gene: -
j_gene: TRBJ2-2